Listed below are T cell receptor beta chains from one sample, sequenced in a study of T-cell reconstitution after alpha-beta-depleted transplantation in children. TCRdb independently ran MiXCR on the PCR reads; one entry per CDR3 protein. Altogether around 700,000 distinct CDR3 sequences are present, around 13% being singletons, with the ten largest covering around 0.8%. Material: PBMCs, obtained before TCRalphabeta/CD19-depleted stem cell transplant. Receptors originate from a girl aged 2 to 10 with congenital amegakaryocytic thrombocytopenia, due to receive a stem cell transplant. Both conserved end residues are part of each CDR3. The D gene is left open where the match is weak. For some rows the clone size is stated as once, few or many, or as a class when expanded; others skip it.

J	V	length	D	size	DNA	CDR3
TRBJ2-7	TRBV5-1	13	.	few	TGCGCCAGCAGCTTGGCACCGAAAGACTCGGAGTACTTC	CASSLAPKDSEYF
TRBJ2-3	TRBV18	13	.	many	TGTGCCAGCTCACCACCGCTGTCGAATACGCAGTATTTT	CASSPPLSNTQYF
TRBJ2-2	TRBV7-9	17	TRBD2	.	TGTGCCAGCAGCTCCCCCCGACTAGCGGGAGAGGTCGGGGAGCTGTTTTTT	CASSSPRLAGEVGELFF
TRBJ2-7	TRBV20-1	12	.	many	TGCAGTGCGTATCAGGGTACCTACGAGCAGTACTTC	CSAYQGTYEQYF
TRBJ2-6	TRBV7-8	18	.	.	TGTGCCAGCAGCCCGCGCTTTCTCCCACAGTCTGGGGCCAACGTCCTGACTTTC	CASSPRFLPQSGANVLTF
TRBJ2-1	TRBV12-3/TRBV12-4	16	TRBD2	.	TGTGCCAGCAGTACACGTAGACTAGCGGTCTACAATGAGCAGTTCTTC	CASSTRRLAVYNEQFF
TRBJ2-1	TRBV5-6	17	.	.	TGTGCCAGCAGCTTGTCGGGGGGCCCCAGACGGAACAATGAGCAGTTCTTC	CASSLSGGPRRNNEQFF
TRBJ2-1	TRBV5-1	16	.	many	TGCGCCAGCACCACGCAACTCCAGCATGATTCCAATGAGCAGTTCTTC	CASTTQLQHDSNEQFF
TRBJ2-6	TRBV7-8	18	.	.	TGTGCCAGCAGCTTCTACCGCTGGGGGTCCTCTGGGGCCAACGTCCTGACTTTC	CASSFYRWGSSGANVLTF
TRBJ2-2	TRBV29-1	13	.	.	TGCAGCGTTTATGTAGGGTACACCGGGGAGCTGTTTTTT	CSVYVGYTGELFF
TRBJ2-4	TRBV15	19	TRBD1	few	TGTGCCACCAGCAGAGACAGGGGGCCACGCCAGGTAGCCAAAAACATTCAGTACTTC	CATSRDRGPRQVAKNIQYF
TRBJ1-5	TRBV20-1	15	.	many	TGCAGTGCCGAACAGGGACACCCTACCAATCAGCCCCAGCATTTT	CSAEQGHPTNQPQHF
TRBJ2-3	TRBV5-5	17	.	many	TGTGCCAGCAGCACAATACTGACGGGACTTAGCACAGATACGCAGTATTTT	CASSTILTGLSTDTQYF
TRBJ2-1	TRBV5-6	14	.	.	TGTGCCAGCAGCTTTACACTAATTGTTAATGAGCAGTTCTTC	CASSFTLIVNEQFF
TRBJ1-5	TRBV7-2	14	.	.	TGTGCCAGCAGCTTTGTGGCCTACAATCAGCCCCAGCATTTT	CASSFVAYNQPQHF
TRBJ1-1	TRBV19	13	TRBD1	few	TGTGCCAGTAGTAATACAGGGGACACTGAAGCTTTCTTT	CASSNTGDTEAFF
TRBJ2-7	TRBV12-3/TRBV12-4	13	.	many	TGTGCCAGCAATCCGGACGGGACCTACGAGCAGTACTTC	CASNPDGTYEQYF
TRBJ2-7	TRBV25-1	13	.	many	TGTGCCAGCAATCAAGGGGTGGGGGGCGAGCAGTACTTC	CASNQGVGGEQYF
TRBJ2-7	TRBV5-6	17	.	many	TGTGCCAGCACCTTTTCGTTCGGGAGCTCTCCCTCCTACGAGCAGTACTTC	CASTFSFGSSPSYEQYF
TRBJ2-7	TRBV5-1	14	TRBD2	many	TGCGCCAGCAGTTGGGACTACGGTTGGGACGAGCAGTACTTC	CASSWDYGWDEQYF
TRBJ1-1	TRBV11-2	14	.	few	TGTGCCAGCAGCCCTTCATCGGTGAACACTGAAGCTTTCTTT	CASSPSSVNTEAFF
TRBJ1-4	TRBV30	15	.	.	TGTGCCTGGAGTGTCAGTACAGGCCCTAATGAAAAACTGTTTTTT	CAWSVSTGPNEKLFF
TRBJ1-1	TRBV20-1	13	.	many	TGCAGTGCTACCACTTGGGGTTCCACTGAAGCTTTCTTT	CSATTWGSTEAFF